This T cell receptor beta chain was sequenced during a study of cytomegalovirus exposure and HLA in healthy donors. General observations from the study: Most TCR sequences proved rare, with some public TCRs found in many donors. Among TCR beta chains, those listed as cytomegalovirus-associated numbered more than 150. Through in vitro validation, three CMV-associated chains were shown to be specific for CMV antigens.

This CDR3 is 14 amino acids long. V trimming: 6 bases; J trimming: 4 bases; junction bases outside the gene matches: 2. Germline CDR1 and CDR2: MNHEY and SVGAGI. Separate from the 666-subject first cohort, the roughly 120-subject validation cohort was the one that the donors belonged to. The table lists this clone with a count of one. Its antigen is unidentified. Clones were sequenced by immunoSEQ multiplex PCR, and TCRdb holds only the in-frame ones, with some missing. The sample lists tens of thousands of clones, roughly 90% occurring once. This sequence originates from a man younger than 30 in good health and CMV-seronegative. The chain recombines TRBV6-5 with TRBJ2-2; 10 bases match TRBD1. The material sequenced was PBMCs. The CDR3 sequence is CASRGTGVTGELFF. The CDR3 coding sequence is TGTGCCAGCAGAGGGACAGGGGTCACCGGGGAGCTGTTTTTT.